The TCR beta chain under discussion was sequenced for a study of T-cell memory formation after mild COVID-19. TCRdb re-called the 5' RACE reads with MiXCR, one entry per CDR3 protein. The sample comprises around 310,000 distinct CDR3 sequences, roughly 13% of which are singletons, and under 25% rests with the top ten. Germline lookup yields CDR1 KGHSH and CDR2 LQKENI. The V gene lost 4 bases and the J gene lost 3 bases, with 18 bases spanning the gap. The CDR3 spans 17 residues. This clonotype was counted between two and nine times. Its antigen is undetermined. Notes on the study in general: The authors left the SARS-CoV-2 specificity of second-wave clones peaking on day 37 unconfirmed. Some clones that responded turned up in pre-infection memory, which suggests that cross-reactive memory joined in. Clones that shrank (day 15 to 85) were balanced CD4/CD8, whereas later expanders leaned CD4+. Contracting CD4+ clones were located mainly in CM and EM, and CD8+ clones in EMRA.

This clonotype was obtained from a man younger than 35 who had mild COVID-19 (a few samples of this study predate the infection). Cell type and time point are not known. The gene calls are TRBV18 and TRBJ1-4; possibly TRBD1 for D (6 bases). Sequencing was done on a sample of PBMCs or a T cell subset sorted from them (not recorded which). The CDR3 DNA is TGTGCCAGCTCACAATTCGGTTCGCAGGGGTCTAATGAAAAACTGTTTTTT. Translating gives CASSQFGSQGSNEKLFF.